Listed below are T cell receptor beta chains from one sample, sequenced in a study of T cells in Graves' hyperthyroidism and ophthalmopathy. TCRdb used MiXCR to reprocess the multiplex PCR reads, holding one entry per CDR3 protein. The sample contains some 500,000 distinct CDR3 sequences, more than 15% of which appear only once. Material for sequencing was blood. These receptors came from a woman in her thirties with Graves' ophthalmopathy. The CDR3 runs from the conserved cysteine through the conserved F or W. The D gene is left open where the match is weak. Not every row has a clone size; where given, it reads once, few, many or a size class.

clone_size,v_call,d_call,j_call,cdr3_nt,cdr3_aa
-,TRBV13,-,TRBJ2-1,TGTGCCAGCAGCATCCAAGAAGAGTCCTACAATGAGCAGTTCTTC,CASSIQEESYNEQFF
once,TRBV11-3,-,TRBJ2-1,TGTGCCAGCAGCTTAGATATAAGGCCCTTAGCGAGTGAGCAGTTCTTC,CASSLDIRPLASEQFF
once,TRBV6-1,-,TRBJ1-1,TGTGCCAGCAACCGGGAAGGGGACACTGAAGCTTTCTTT,CASNREGDTEAFF
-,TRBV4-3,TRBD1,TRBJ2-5,TGCGCCAGCAGCCACCGGGACAGCCAAGAGACCCAGTACTTC,CASSHRDSQETQYF
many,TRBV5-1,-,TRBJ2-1,TGCGCCAGCAGCTTGGTAGGCGGATCTCTCCACAATGAGCAGTTCTTC,CASSLVGGSLHNEQFF
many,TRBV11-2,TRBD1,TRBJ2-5,TGTGCCAGCAGCCTCGGGACAGGGAAAGAGACCCAGTACTTC,CASSLGTGKETQYF
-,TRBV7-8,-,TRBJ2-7,TGTGCCAGCAGCTTAGACGGACCAACCTACGAGCAGTACTTC,CASSLDGPTYEQYF
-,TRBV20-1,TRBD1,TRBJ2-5,TGCAGTGCCGACAGGGGGCAAGAGACCCAGTACTTC,CSADRGQETQYF
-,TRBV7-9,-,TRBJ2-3,TGTGCCAGCAGCCCACAGGAGTGGTACACAGATACGCAGTATTTT,CASSPQEWYTDTQYF
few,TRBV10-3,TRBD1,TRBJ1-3,TGTGCCATCAGTGATGTCCTTGGGACAGATTTATCAAGGGGAAACACCATATATTTT,CAISDVLGTDLSRGNTIYF
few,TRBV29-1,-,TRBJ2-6,TGCAGCGTTCTGGACAGCTCTGGGGCCAACGTCCTGACTTTC,CSVLDSSGANVLTF
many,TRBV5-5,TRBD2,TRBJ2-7,TGTGCCAGCAGCTTGGTGGCGGGAGCTCACGAGCAGTACTTC,CASSLVAGAHEQYF
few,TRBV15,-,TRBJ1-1,TGTGCCACCAGCAGGGCGACAGTTAACACTGAAGCTTTCTTT,CATSRATVNTEAFF
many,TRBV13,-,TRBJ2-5,TGTGCCAGCAGCCCCCCGGTGGGGACCCAGTACTTC,CASSPPVGTQYF
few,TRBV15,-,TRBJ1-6,TGTGCCACCAGCAGAGATAATGGGGTTGAATCACCCCTCCACTTT,CATSRDNGVESPLHF
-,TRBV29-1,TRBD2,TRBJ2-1,TGCAGCGATGGCCTTAGCGGGGAATACAATGAGCAGTTCTTC,CSDGLSGEYNEQFF
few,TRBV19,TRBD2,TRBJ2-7,TGTGCCAGTAGGGGACTAGCGGATAGCTCCTACGAGCAGTACTTC,CASRGLADSSYEQYF
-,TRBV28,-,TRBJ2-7,TGTGCCAGCAGGCCGACCCCTGGGCCAGGTTTTTACGAGCAGTACTTC,CASRPTPGPGFYEQYF
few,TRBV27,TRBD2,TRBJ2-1,TGTGCCAGCAGTTTAAGCGGGAGTAGCCGGTACGGTGAGCAGTTCTTC,CASSLSGSSRYGEQFF
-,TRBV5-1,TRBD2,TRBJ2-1,TGCGCCAGCAGCTACCGGGACTACCGAAGCTCCTACAATGAGCAGTTCTTC,CASSYRDYRSSYNEQFF
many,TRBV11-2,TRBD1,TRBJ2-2,TGTGCCAGCAGCTTAACCGGGACAGCCACCGGGGAGCTGTTTTTT,CASSLTGTATGELFF
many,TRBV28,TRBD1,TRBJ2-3,TGTGCCAGTTGGACAGGGATATATAGTACAGATACGCAGTATTTT,CASWTGIYSTDTQYF
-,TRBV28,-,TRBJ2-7,TGTGCCAGCATGGCAGAGGGAACACACTACGAGCAGTACTTC,CASMAEGTHYEQYF
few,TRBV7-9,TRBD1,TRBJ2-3,TGTGCCAGCAGCTCGCGGACAGGGGGAGGCACAGATACGCAGTATTTT,CASSSRTGGGTDTQYF
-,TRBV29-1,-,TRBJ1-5,TGCAGCGTCGGAAATAGCAATCAGCCCCAGCATTTT,CSVGNSNQPQHF
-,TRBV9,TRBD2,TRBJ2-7,TGTGCCAGCAGCGCAGGGGTACTAGCGGGAGGGCCCTACGAGCAGTACTTC,CASSAGVLAGGPYEQYF
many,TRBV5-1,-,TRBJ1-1,TGCGCCAGCAGCTTGTCAGGGAATGAAGCTTTCTTT,CASSLSGNEAFF